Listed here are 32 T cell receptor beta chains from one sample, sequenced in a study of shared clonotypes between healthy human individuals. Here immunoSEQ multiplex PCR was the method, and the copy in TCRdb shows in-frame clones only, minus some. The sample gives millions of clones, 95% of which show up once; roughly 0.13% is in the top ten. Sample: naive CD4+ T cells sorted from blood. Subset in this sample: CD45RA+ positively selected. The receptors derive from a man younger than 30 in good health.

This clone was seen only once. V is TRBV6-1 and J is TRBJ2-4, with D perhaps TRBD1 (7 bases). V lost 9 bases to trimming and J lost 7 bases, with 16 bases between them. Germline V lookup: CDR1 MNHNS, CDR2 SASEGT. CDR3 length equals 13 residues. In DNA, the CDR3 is TGTGCCAGTAAATCAGGGGGGTGGAACATTCAGTACTTC. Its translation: CASKSGGWNIQYF.

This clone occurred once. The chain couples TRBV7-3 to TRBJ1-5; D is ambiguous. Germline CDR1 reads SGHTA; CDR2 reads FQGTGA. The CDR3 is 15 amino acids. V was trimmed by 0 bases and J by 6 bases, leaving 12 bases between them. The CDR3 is CASSLTAAEGQPQHF. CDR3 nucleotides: TGTGCCAGCAGCTTAACCGCCGCCGAGGGTCAGCCCCAGCATTTT.

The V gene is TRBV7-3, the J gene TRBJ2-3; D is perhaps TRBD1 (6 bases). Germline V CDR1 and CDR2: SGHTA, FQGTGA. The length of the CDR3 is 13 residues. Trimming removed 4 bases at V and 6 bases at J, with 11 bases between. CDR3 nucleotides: TGTGCCAGCAGCTGGACAGACAGGGATACGCAGTATTTT. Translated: CASSWTDRDTQYF.

The DNA for the CDR3 is TGTGCCAGCAGCTTGGAATATTGGGGGGATAATTCACCCCTCCACTTT. This codes for CASSLEYWGDNSPLHF. The chain uses TRBV5-4 and TRBJ1-6; possibly TRBD1 for D (5 bases). Germline loops: CDR1 SGHNT, CDR2 YYREEE (reference sequence). Trimming cost V 0 bases and J 5 bases, with 12 bases left between them. The CDR3 loop spans 16 amino acids.

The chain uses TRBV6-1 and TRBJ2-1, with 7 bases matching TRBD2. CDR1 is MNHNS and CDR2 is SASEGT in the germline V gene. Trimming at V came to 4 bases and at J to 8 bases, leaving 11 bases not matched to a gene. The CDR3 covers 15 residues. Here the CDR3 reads CASSVAGASGDEQFF. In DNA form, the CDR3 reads TGTGCCAGCAGTGTCGCGGGAGCCTCTGGGGATGAGCAGTTCTTC.

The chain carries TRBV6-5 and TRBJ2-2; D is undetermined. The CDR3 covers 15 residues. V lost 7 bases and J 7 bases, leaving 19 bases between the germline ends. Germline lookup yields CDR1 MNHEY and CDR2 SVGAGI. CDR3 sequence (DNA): TGTGCCAGCAAGATCGATGGGTCCGGTTTCGGGGAGCTGTTTTTT. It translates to CASKIDGSGFGELFF.

CDR3 DNA: TGCGCCAGCAGCCAAGATCTTGGGTCTTCTAGCAGCCAAGAGACCCAGTACTTC. This encodes CASSQDLGSSSSQETQYF. The rearrangement joins TRBV4-3 to TRBJ2-5; weak D call: TRBD2 (5 bases). The V end lost 0 bases, the J end lost 1 base, and 18 bases lay between the germline ends. This CDR3 is 18 amino acids long. From germline, CDR1 is LGHNA and CDR2 YSLEER.

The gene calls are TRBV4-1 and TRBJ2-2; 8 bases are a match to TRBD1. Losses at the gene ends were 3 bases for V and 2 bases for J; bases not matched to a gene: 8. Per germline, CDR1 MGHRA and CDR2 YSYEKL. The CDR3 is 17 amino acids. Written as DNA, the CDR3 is TGCGCCAGCAGCCAGATCCCGGGACAGGTAAACACCGGGGAGCTGTTTTTT. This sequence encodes CASSQIPGQVNTGELFF.

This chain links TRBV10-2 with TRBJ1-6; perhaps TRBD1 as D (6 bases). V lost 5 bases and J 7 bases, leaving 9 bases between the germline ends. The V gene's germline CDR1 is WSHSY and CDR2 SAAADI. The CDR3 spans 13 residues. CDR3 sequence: CASSRDKNSPLHF. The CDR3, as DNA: TGCGCCAGCAGTAGGGACAAAAATTCACCCCTCCACTTT.

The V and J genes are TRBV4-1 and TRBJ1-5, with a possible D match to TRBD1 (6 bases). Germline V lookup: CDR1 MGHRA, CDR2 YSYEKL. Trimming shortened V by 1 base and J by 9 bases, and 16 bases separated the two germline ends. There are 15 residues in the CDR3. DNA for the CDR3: TGCGCCAGCAGCCAAGCCCCACAGGGAGTAGGGCCCCAGCATTTT. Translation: CASSQAPQGVGPQHF.

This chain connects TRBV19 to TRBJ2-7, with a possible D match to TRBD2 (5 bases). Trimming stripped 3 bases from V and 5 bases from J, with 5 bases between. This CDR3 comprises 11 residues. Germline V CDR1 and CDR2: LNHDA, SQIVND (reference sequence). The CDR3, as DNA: TGTGCCAGTAGTATGAGGGACGAGCAGTACTTC. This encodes CASSMRDEQYF.

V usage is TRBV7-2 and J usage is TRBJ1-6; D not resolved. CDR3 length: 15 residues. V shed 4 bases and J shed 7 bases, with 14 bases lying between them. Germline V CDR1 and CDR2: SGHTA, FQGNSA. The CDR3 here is CASSYLSTDNSPLHF. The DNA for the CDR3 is TGTGCCAGCAGCTATTTGTCAACAGACAATTCACCCCTCCACTTT.

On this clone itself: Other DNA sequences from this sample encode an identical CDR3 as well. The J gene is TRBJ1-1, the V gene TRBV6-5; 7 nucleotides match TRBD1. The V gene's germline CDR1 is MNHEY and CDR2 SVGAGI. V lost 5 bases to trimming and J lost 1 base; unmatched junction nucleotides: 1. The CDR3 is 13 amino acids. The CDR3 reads CASSRQGNTEAFF. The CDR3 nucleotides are TGTGCCAGCAGTAGACAGGGGAACACTGAAGCTTTCTTT.

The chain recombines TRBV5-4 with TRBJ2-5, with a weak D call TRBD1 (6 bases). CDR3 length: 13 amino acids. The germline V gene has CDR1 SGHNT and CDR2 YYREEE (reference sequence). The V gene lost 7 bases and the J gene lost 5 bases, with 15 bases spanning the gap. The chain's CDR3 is CASVAQGGETQYF. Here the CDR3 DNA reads TGTGCCAGCGTAGCACAGGGCGGGGAGACCCAGTACTTC.

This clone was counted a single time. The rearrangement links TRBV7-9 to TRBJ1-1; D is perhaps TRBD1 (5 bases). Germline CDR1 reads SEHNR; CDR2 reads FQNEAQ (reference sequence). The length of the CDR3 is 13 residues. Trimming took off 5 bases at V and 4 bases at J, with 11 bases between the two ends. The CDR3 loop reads CASSPMGVTEAFF. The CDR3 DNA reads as TGTGCCAGCAGCCCGATGGGGGTCACTGAAGCTTTCTTT.

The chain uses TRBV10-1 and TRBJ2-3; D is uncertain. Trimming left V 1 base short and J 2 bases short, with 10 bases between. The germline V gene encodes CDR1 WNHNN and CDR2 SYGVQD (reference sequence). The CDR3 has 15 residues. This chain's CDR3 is CASSEYGALTDTQYF. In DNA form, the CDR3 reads TGCGCCAGCAGTGAGTACGGCGCCCTCACAGATACGCAGTATTTT.

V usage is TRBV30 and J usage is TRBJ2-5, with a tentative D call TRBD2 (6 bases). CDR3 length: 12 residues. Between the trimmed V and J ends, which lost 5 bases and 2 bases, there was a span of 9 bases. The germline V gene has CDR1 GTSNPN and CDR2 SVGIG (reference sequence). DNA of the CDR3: TGTGCCTGGGCGAGCGGGCAAGAGACCCAGTACTTC. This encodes CAWASGQETQYF.

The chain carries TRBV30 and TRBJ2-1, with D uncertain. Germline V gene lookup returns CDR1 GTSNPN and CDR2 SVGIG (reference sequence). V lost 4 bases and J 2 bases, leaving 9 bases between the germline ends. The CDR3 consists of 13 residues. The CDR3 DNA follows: TGTGCCTGGACCCCAGACCCCTACAATGAGCAGTTCTTC. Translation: CAWTPDPYNEQFF.

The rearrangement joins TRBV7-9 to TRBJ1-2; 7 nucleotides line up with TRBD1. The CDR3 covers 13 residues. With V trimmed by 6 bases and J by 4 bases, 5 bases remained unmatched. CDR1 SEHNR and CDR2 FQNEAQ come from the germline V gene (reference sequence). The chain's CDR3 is CASSTGERYGYTF. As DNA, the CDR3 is TGTGCCAGCAGTACAGGGGAGCGCTATGGCTACACCTTC.

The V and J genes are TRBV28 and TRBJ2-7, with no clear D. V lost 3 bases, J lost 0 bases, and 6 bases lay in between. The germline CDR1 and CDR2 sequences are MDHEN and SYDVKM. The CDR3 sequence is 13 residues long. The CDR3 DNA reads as TGTGCCAGCAGTTTCACGGACTCCTACGAGCAGTACTTC. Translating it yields CASSFTDSYEQYF.

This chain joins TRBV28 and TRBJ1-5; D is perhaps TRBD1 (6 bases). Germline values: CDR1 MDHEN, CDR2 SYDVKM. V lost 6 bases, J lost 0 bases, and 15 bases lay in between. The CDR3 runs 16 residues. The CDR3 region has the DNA TGTGCCAGCAGCCGGGGGCAGTTCAGTAGCAATCAGCCCCAGCATTTT. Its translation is CASSRGQFSSNQPQHF.

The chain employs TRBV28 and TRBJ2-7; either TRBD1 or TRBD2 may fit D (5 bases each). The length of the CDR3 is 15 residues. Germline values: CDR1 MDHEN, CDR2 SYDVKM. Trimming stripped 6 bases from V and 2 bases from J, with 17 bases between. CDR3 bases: TGTGCCAGCAGCGTAGGTGGGACGGAGACCTACGAGCAGTACTTC. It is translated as CASSVGGTETYEQYF.

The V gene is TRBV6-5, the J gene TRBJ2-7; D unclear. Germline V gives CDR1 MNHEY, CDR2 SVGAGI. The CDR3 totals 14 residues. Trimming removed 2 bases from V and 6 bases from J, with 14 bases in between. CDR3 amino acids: CASSYMEIASEQYF. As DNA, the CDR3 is TGTGCCAGCAGTTACATGGAAATAGCCTCCGAGCAGTACTTC.

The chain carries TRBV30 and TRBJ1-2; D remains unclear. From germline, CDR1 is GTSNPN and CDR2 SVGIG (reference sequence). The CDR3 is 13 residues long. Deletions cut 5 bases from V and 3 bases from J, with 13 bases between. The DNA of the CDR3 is TGTGCCTGGTCGAGGGAGTTCGACTATGGCTACACCTTC. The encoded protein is CAWSREFDYGYTF.

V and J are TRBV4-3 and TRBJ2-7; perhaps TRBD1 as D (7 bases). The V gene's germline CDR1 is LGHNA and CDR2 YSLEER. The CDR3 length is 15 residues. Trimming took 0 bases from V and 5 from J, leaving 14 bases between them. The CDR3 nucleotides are TGCGCCAGCAGCCAAGAGGGCCAGGGGGGCCACGAGCAGTACTTC. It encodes CASSQEGQGGHEQYF.

The CDR3 region is CASSEARGNYGYTF. CDR3 in DNA: TGTGCCAGCAGTGAAGCAAGGGGGAACTATGGCTACACCTTC. The chain couples TRBV2 to TRBJ1-2; TRBD1 is a possible D gene (6 bases). Germline CDR1 reads SNHLY; CDR2 reads FYNNEI. Trimming took 0 bases from V and 2 from J, leaving 7 bases between them. This CDR3 is 14 amino acids long.

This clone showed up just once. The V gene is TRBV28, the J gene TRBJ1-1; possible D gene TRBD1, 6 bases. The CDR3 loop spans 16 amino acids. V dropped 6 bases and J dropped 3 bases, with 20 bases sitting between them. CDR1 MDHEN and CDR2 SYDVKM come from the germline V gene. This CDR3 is CASRQTGRGADTEAFF. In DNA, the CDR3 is TGTGCCAGCAGACAGACAGGCCGCGGTGCGGACACTGAAGCTTTCTTT.

The CDR3 region has the DNA TGTGCCAGCAGCGCCGGGACTCGCCTTCGTGAGCAGTTCTTC. This codes for CASSAGTRLREQFF. The rearrangement joins TRBV7-2 to TRBJ2-1; a possible D gene is TRBD2 (6 bases). The germline gives CDR1 SGHTA, CDR2 FQGNSA. The CDR3 covers 14 residues. V lost 5 bases, J lost 9 bases, and 17 bases lay in between.

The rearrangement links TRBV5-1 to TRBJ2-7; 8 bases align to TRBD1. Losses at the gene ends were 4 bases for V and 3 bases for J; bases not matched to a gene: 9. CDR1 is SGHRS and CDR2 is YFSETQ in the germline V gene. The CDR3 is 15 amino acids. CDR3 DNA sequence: TGCGCCAGCAGCAGTTGGACAGGGCCACTCTACGAGCAGTACTTC. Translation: CASSSWTGPLYEQYF.

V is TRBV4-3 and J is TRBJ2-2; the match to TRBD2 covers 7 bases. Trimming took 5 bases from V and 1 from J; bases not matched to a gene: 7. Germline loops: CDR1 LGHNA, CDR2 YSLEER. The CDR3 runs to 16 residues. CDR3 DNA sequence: TGCGCCAGCAGCTCCCGCCCTAGCGGGAACACCGGGGAGCTGTTTTTT. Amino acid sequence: CASSSRPSGNTGELFF.

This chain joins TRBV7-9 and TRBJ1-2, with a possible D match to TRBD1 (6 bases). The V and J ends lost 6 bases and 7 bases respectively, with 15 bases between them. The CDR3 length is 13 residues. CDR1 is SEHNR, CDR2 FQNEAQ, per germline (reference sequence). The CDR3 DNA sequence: TGTGCCAGCAGATCCACGGGGGGCAGTGGCTACACCTTC. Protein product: CASRSTGGSGYTF.

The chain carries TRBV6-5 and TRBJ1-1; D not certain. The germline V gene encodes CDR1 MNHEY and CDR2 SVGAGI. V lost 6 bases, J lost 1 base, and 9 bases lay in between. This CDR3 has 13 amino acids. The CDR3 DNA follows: TGTGCCAGCAGCAGTGGGCGGAACACTGAAGCTTTCTTT. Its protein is CASSSGRNTEAFF.